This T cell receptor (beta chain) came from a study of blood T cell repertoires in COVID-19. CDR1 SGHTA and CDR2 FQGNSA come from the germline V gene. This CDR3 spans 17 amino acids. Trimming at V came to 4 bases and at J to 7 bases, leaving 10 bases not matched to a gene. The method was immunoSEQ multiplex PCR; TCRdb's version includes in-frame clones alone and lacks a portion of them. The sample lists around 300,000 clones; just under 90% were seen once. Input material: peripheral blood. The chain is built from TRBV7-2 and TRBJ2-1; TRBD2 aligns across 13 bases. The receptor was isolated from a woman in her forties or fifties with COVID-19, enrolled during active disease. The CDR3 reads CASSSWTSGSRGNEQFF. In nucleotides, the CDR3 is TGTGCCAGCAGCTCCTGGACTAGCGGGAGCCGAGGGAATGAGCAGTTCTTC.